One T cell receptor (beta chain) is described in this entry. What it binds is unknown. Being one base from a much bigger clone, this may be a read error. Likely a read error: the CDR3 ends without its conserved phenylalanine or tryptophan. The DNA is omitted, as the CDR3 cannot be located on it reliably, and the CDR3 follows TCRdb's listing. Every TCR beta cDNA library bore unique molecular identifiers. With about 0.95 to 11 million T cells as the source, about half a million cDNA molecules resulted. TCRdb reanalysed the PCR reads using MiXCR and keeps one entry per CDR3 protein. The table records more than 500,000 distinct CDR3 sequences, roughly 34% of them present only once. The CDR3 is made up of 10 amino acids, end residues included. Germline V gene sequence: CDR1 SQVTM, CDR2 ANQGSEA. These data come from a study of post-analysis software for immune sequencing data. For the study at large: Patients had relapsing-remitting, secondary progressive or progressive-relapsing multiple sclerosis; some lacked subtype. General study results and limits: Among roughly 5 TRBV segments more frequent in patients than controls were TRBV5-6, TRBV5-1 and TRBV20-1. Strong co-clustering by F measure was evident for samples that had been prepared in the same batch. Relative to controls, patients with multiple sclerosis showed significantly lower normalized Chao1 diversity.

The chain links TRBV29-1 to TRBJ2-5; the table's D call, TRBD2, has no DNA check behind it. The TCR originated in a girl aged 2 to 17 with multiple sclerosis. The sample comprised blood. CDR3 protein: CSVGEGAVYV.